What follows are 10 T cell receptor beta chains derived from one specimen sequenced in a study of CD8 T cells in ankylosing spondylitis. Whole-study findings and limits: Blood of patients with ankylosing spondylitis appeared to be characterized by a TCR beta motif of roughly eight highly homologous variants.

MiXCR was run by TCRdb on the 5' RACE reads, yielding one entry per CDR3 protein. The top ten hold roughly 3.3% of the sample, which has more than 400,000 distinct CDR3 sequences, under 5.5% seen once. No antigen has been identified for these receptors. What was sequenced was blood, either unsorted or a sorted T cell fraction (not recorded which). The receptors were sampled from a male donor with ankylosing spondylitis.

In this sample, this clonotype turned up many times. V usage is TRBV5-1 and J usage is TRBJ2-1; no firm D call. Trimming left V 0 bases short and J 8 bases short, with 21 bases between. Germline values: CDR1 SGHRS, CDR2 YFSETQ. The CDR3 covers 17 residues. DNA for the CDR3: TGCGCCAGCAGCTTGGATCCCAGGCACTCATACTCGTATGAGCAGTTCTTC. The encoded protein is CASSLDPRHSYSYEQFF.

This clonotype occurred many times. This chain connects TRBV5-1 to TRBJ2-7; possible D gene TRBD1, 6 bases. The germline V gene encodes CDR1 SGHRS and CDR2 YFSETQ. The CDR3 contains 14 residues. The ends were cut back, 0 bases at V and 3 bases at J, with 10 bases in the middle. This CDR3 is CASSLARGNYEQYF. Written as DNA, the CDR3 is TGCGCCAGCAGCTTGGCCAGGGGTAACTACGAGCAGTACTTC. The full variable domain, rest sourced from reference TRBV5-1 and TRBJ2-7, is KAGVTQTPRYLIKTRGQQVTLSCSPISGHRSVSWYQQTPGQGLQFLFEYFSETQRNKGNFPGRFSGRQFSNSRSEMNVSTLELGDSALYLCASSLARGNYEQYFGPGTRLTVT.

Many counts were recorded for this clonotype. The chain recombines TRBV7-2 with TRBJ1-5; D not certain. The length of the CDR3 is 15 residues. Trimming shortened V by 1 base and J by 0 bases, and 7 bases separated the two germline ends. CDR1 is SGHTA and CDR2 is FQGNSA in the germline V gene. CDR3 DNA: TGTGCCAGCAGCTTAGAGCCGGCTAGCAATCAGCCCCAGCATTTT. This encodes CASSLEPASNQPQHF. The full variable domain, completed using reference TRBV7-2 and TRBJ1-5, is GAGVSQSPSNKVTEKGKDVELRCDPISGHTALYWYRQSLGQGLEFLIYFQGNSAPDKSGLPSDRFSAERTGGSVSTLTIQRTQQEDSAVYLCASSLEPASNQPQHFGDGTRLSIL.

The chain recombines TRBV6-2 or TRBV6-3 with TRBJ1-1; D remains unclear. V was trimmed by 0 bases and J by 1 base, leaving 12 bases between them. The CDR3 loop spans 16 amino acids. In germline, CDR1 is MNHEY, CDR2 SVGEGT. Written as DNA, the CDR3 is TGTGCCAGCAGTTACTCTCCAGGTTTAAGGAACACTGAAGCTTTCTTT. As protein: CASSYSPGLRNTEAFF.

This clonotype was observed a few times. V usage is TRBV20-1 and J usage is TRBJ2-1, with TRBD2 as a possible D gene (6 bases). The CDR3 contains 18 residues. Germline V gene sequence: CDR1 DFQATT, CDR2 SNEGSKA (reference sequence). V was pared by 2 bases and J by 1 base, with 21 bases between. The CDR3 DNA sequence: TGCAGTGCTAGATCACTAGCAGGGCAGAGCGATTCCTACAATGAGCAGTTCTTC. It yields the protein CSARSLAGQSDSYNEQFF.

At least ten counts were recorded for this clonotype. The V and J genes are TRBV7-8 and TRBJ2-1, with 8 bases matching TRBD1. Germline-derived CDR1 and CDR2 are SGHVS and FQNEAQ. Trimming removed 4 bases from V and 3 bases from J; junction bases left unmatched: 5. CDR3 length: 15 amino acids. The CDR3 DNA reads TGTGCCAGCAGCTCGAATGGACAGGGCTACAATGAGCAGTTCTTC. Its translation: CASSSNGQGYNEQFF.

This chain links TRBV29-1 with TRBJ2-1; D might be TRBD1 (5 bases). Between the trimmed V and J ends, which lost 2 bases and 11 bases, there was a span of 16 bases. CDR1 is SQVTM, CDR2 ANQGSEA, per germline. CDR3 size: 13 residues. The CDR3 is CSVENGWTPKQFF. The CDR3 coding sequence is TGCAGCGTTGAAAATGGATGGACACCAAAGCAGTTCTTC.

This clonotype was counted many times. The rearrangement uses TRBV4-2 and TRBJ2-3; D is possibly TRBD1 or TRBD2 (5 bases each). This CDR3 is built from 16 residues. V lost 0 bases and J 0 bases, leaving 10 bases between the germline ends. From germline, CDR1 is LGHNA and CDR2 YNFKEQ. CDR3 DNA: TGTGCCAGCAGCCAAGATTGGGGACCTAGCACAGATACGCAGTATTTT. Residues: CASSQDWGPSTDTQYF.

The table lists this clonotype with many counts. The V call is TRBV20-1, the J call TRBJ2-3; either TRBD1 or TRBD2 may fit D (5 bases each). This CDR3 comprises 15 residues. Looked up from germline, CDR1 is DFQATT and CDR2 is SNEGSKA (reference sequence). The V and J ends lost 3 bases and 1 base respectively, with 14 bases between them. The CDR3 bases are TGCAGTGCTAGTGCCAGGGAGTACGGCACAGATACGCAGTATTTT. Encoded protein: CSASAREYGTDTQYF.

This clonotype was counted many times. The gene calls are TRBV6-2 or TRBV6-3 and TRBJ2-6; TRBD1 agrees at 10 bases. This CDR3 is 18 amino acids long. Trimming took 6 bases from V and 1 from J; bases not matched to a gene: 9. Germline loops: CDR1 MNHEY, CDR2 SVGEGT. CDR3 sequence reads: CASRSPGQGLSGANVLTF. CDR3 in DNA: TGTGCCAGCAGGTCACCGGGACAGGGGCTATCTGGGGCCAACGTCCTGACTTTC.